This T cell receptor (beta chain) originates from a study of OX40 agonist ivuxolimab in advanced cancers. The protocol was immunoSEQ multiplex PCR, while the TCRdb copy is restricted to in-frame clones and leaves out a portion. The sample carries 90,000 to 100,000 clones, 87% recorded once. General study points: Among the nonresponders, some also had low normalized T-cell clonal expansion.

This CDR3 has 14 amino acids. Germline CDR1 SGHDN, CDR2 FVKESK. V shed 4 bases and J shed 4 bases, with 14 bases lying between them. Notes on this clone: The antigen remains unidentified.

This TCR was sampled from an adult with an advanced solid tumor such as melanoma, head and neck, liver or kidney cancer. The V gene is TRBV14, the J gene TRBJ2-7, with a weak D call TRBD2 (7 bases). This sample comprised CD4+ or CD8+ T cells sorted from blood, obtained in a trial of the OX40 agonist ivuxolimab. The CDR3 loop is CASSRSGGAYEQYF. The CDR3, as DNA: TGTGCCAGCAGCCGTAGTGGGGGGGCTTACGAGCAGTACTTC.